A selection of T cell receptor beta chains follows, all from one sample in a study of low-dose radiotherapy and immunotherapy resistance in tumors. One entry per CDR3 protein results from TCRdb running MiXCR on the reads. The table records about 100,000 distinct CDR3 sequences, less than 25% of them present only once. Specimen: PBMCs, collected after low-dose radiotherapy plus immunotherapy. These receptors all come from a male donor with prostate cancer. Both conserved end residues are part of each CDR3. D genes are given only for firm matches. Size tells how often a clone was seen (once, few, many) or the class of an expanded clone, and some rows leave it out.

>TRBJ1-1|NA|NA|TRBV5-1
TGCGCCAGCAGCTTGTCTGGGGTGGAAACTGAAGCTTTCTTT
CASSLSGVETEAFF
>TRBJ2-2|NA|many|TRBV7-9
TGTGCCAGCAGCCCGAGGGGGGGTGCCGGGGAGCTGTTTTTT
CASSPRGGAGELFF
>TRBJ2-5|TRBD2|many|TRBV7-9
TGTGCCAGCAGCCCCGGGAGGCTAACCCAAGAGACCCAGTACTTC
CASSPGRLTQETQYF
>TRBJ2-7|NA|NA|TRBV6-2/TRBV6-3
TGTGCCAGCAGACTGATCTACGAGCAGTACTTC
CASRLIYEQYF
>TRBJ2-7|NA|many|TRBV19
TGTGCCAGTAGTATAGGTCTACGGACGATGACCTACGAGCAGTACTTC
CASSIGLRTMTYEQYF
>TRBJ2-5|NA|many|TRBV5-5
TGTGCCAGCAGCTTGAGGGGAGCCAGTGGGGAGACCCAGTACTTC
CASSLRGASGETQYF
>TRBJ2-2|NA|NA|TRBV7-9
TGTGCCAGCAGCTTAGAAGGCGCCGGGGAGCTGTTTTTT
CASSLEGAGELFF
>TRBJ1-4|NA|NA|TRBV5-1
TGCGCCAGCAGCCCGCCGGGGCCCGAAAAACTGTTTTTT
CASSPPGPEKLFF
>TRBJ2-3|TRBD2|NA|TRBV12-3/TRBV12-4
TGTGCCAGCAGGTCTAGCGGGGGGGCTAGGGGCACAGATACGCAGTATTTT
CASRSSGGARGTDTQYF
>TRBJ2-7|NA|few|TRBV24-1
TGTGCCACCAGTGATCCTTTGGACAGCTCCTACGAGCAGTACTTC
CATSDPLDSSYEQYF
>TRBJ2-7|NA|NA|TRBV28
TGTGCCAGCAGTCCCGCCCTTGAGTACGAGCAGTACTTC
CASSPALEYEQYF
>TRBJ2-5|NA|many|TRBV3-1
TGTGCCAGCAGCCAAGCAGCTGAAGGGACCCAGTACTTC
CASSQAAEGTQYF